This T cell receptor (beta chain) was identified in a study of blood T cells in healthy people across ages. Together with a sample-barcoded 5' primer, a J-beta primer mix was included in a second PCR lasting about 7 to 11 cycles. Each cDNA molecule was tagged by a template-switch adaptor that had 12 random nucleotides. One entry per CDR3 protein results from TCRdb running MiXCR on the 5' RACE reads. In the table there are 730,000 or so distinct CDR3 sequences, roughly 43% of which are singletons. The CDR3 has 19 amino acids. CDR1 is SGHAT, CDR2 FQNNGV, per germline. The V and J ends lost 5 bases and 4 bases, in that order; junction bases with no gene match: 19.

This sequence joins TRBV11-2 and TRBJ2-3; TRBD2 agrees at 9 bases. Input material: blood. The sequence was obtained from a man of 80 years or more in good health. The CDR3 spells CASSGFRQNSGSRADTQYF. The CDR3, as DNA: TGTGCCAGCAGCGGGTTTCGACAAAATAGCGGGAGTCGCGCAGATACGCAGTATTTT.